In this sample, the clone carrying this TCR beta chain turned up many times. Antigen specificity is unknown. This sample was included in a study of T-cell memory formation after mild COVID-19. Study details: Each donor largely had its own TCR clusters. Points from the study as a whole: CD4+ contracting clones were mainly CM and EM; CD8+ ones, EMRA. Unconfirmed was the SARS-CoV-2 specificity of second-wave clones that peaked on day 37. Memory cells collected pre-infection included some clones that later responded, suggesting cross-reactive memory joined.

TCRdb ran MiXCR on the 5' RACE reads and lists one entry per CDR3 protein. The data show approximately 300,000 distinct CDR3 sequences, over 7% seen once. The CDR3 is made up of 15 amino acids. V gave up 3 bases and J gave up 2 bases; unmatched junction bases: 4. The germline V gene encodes CDR1 SGHTA and CDR2 FQGTGA. The V gene is TRBV7-3, the J gene TRBJ2-5, with 9 bases lining up with TRBD1. The sample was PBMCs or a T cell subset sorted from them (not recorded which). The sequence came from a man younger than 35 who had mild COVID-19 (a few samples of this study predate the infection). Cell type and time point are not known. CDR3: CASSLTGTGQETQYF. Here the CDR3 DNA reads TGTGCCAGCAGCTTGACGGGGACAGGGCAAGAGACCCAGTACTTC.